What follows describes a single T cell receptor beta chain. What it binds is not known. Isolated RNA was reverse transcribed in full, so expressed TCRB transcripts were sequenced. Measured with immunoSEQ multiplex PCR; TCRdb has only the in-frame clones, and not every one. The table shows about 150,000 clones, with 7.5% to 10% occurring only once. The CDR3 spans 14 residues. Germline V gene lookup returns CDR1 SGHNT and CDR2 YYREEE (reference sequence). Trimming left V 3 bases short and J 4 bases short, with 11 bases between. The sample belongs to a study of beta chain features in type 1 diabetes. The study, taken as a whole, reports: In comparison with healthy donors, patients had naive, central memory and Treg TCRB repertoires that appeared more similar.

The sequenced sample was central memory CD4+ T cells from blood. The sequence was collected from a man aged 18 to 29 in good health. The chain uses TRBV5-4 and TRBJ2-1; TRBD2 is a possible D gene (5 bases). The DNA of the CDR3 is TGTGCCAGCAGCTCCGGGGAGATTTACAATGAGCAGTTCTTC. Its translation: CASSSGEIYNEQFF.